This is a list of T cell receptor beta chains from one sample in a study of beta chain features in type 1 diabetes. The data were produced by immunoSEQ multiplex PCR, yet TCRdb's version contains in-frame clones alone and is incomplete. The sample lists hundreds of thousands of clones, 12% to 15% seen once, with over 5% in the top ten. Sequencing input: central memory CD4+ T cells from blood. Receptors originate from a young man in good health. The CDR3 runs from the conserved cysteine through the conserved F or W. Fields, in order: CDR3 length, clone size, D gene, V gene, J gene, CDR3 DNA, CDR3 protein. A D gene is named only where the DNA matches it firmly. Size values are once, few and many counts, or a class for expanded clones, and some rows have none.

>14|many|-|TRBV23-1|TRBJ2-2
TGCGCCAAACTCGGACTGGCGAACACCGGGGAGCTGTTTTTT
CAKLGLANTGELFF
>15|-|TRBD1|TRBV5-4|TRBJ2-3
TGTGCCAGCAGCTGGGGACAGGTCAGCACAGATACGCAGTATTTT
CASSWGQVSTDTQYF
>16|few|TRBD1|TRBV9|TRBJ1-4
TGTGCCAGCAGCCCCCAGACAGGGGATACGGGTGAAAAACTGTTTTTT
CASSPQTGDTGEKLFF
>9|few|-|TRBV20-1|TRBJ1-2
TGCAGTGCTAGTAGCGGCTACACCTTC
CSASSGYTF
>16|few|-|TRBV7-9|TRBJ1-6
TGTGCCAGCAGCTCCTCCCAGCAGGGCCCGAATTCACCCCTCCACTTT
CASSSSQQGPNSPLHF
>15|-|TRBD1|TRBV4-2|TRBJ2-7
TGTGCCAGCAGCCCCGGGACAGGGTTCTCCTACGAGCAGTACTTC
CASSPGTGFSYEQYF
>14|many|-|TRBV5-4|TRBJ1-1
TGTGCCAGCAGCTTGGAAACGGGGAACACTGAAGCTTTCTTT
CASSLETGNTEAFF
>12|-|-|TRBV6-6|TRBJ2-7
TGTGCCAGCAGTCCACTAACCTACGAGCAGTACTTC
CASSPLTYEQYF
>13|-|-|TRBV5-1|TRBJ2-7
TGCGCCAGCAGCTCTCAGGGGACCCACGAGCAGTACTTC
CASSSQGTHEQYF
>13|once|-|TRBV6-1|TRBJ2-7
TGTGCCAGCAGTGAAAACCAGGGGCGGGAGCAGTACTTC
CASSENQGREQYF
>13|few|-|TRBV6-6|TRBJ2-1
TGTGCCACCATTGCCTGGTCCTACAATGAGCAGTTCTTC
CATIAWSYNEQFF
>13|few|-|TRBV14|TRBJ2-4
TGTGCCAGCAGCCAAGATTGGGGACAACGTTTGTACTTC
CASSQDWGQRLYF
>16|-|TRBD1|TRBV5-4|TRBJ2-3
TGTGCCAGCAGCCAACGACAGGGTGGGAGCACAGATACGCAGTATTTT
CASSQRQGGSTDTQYF
>11|-|-|TRBV6-1|TRBJ2-5
TGTGCCAGCAGTTACGTTTATACCCAGTACTTC
CASSYVYTQYF
>13|-|-|TRBV11-3|TRBJ1-1
TGTGCCAGCAGCTTATTGGTTAACACTGAAGCTTTCTTT
CASSLLVNTEAFF
>13|-|-|TRBV5-4|TRBJ2-7
TGTGCCAGCAGCTTGGAAGTCTTCGGCGAGCAGTACTTC
CASSLEVFGEQYF
>12|few|-|TRBV7-9|TRBJ1-1
TGTGCCAGCAGCACACGGGAGGGTAGAGCTTTCTTT
CASSTREGRAFF
>15|few|-|TRBV11-3|TRBJ2-1
TGTGCCAGCAGTTCAGAGGGGCACTCCTACAATGAGCAGTTCTTC
CASSSEGHSYNEQFF
>14|-|-|TRBV14|TRBJ2-7
TGTGCCAGCAGCCCCCCAGGACGGTCCTACGAGCAGTACTTC
CASSPPGRSYEQYF
>12|-|-|TRBV6-1|TRBJ1-2
TGTGCCAGCAGTCTGGCAGGGGATGGCTACACCTTC
CASSLAGDGYTF
>14|few|-|TRBV14|TRBJ1-4
TGTGCCAGCAGCCCCAGGGCAACTAATGAAAAACTGTTTTTT
CASSPRATNEKLFF
>15|many|-|TRBV7-2|TRBJ2-7
TGTGCCAGCAGTTCGGTGGCCGGGGCCTCCTACGAGCAGTACTTC
CASSSVAGASYEQYF
>14|-|-|TRBV28|TRBJ2-1
TGTGCCAGCAGTTCCCGGGACCTCGGGAGTGAGCAGTTCTTC
CASSSRDLGSEQFF
>15|-|TRBD1|TRBV6-1|TRBJ1-5
TGTGCCAGCACCAGTAATGGGGACAGATATCAGCCCCAGCATTTT
CASTSNGDRYQPQHF
>13|few|TRBD1|TRBV28|TRBJ1-2
TGTGCCAGCAGGACAGGGGGGAACTATGGCTACACCTTC
CASRTGGNYGYTF
>16|-|TRBD1|TRBV7-9|TRBJ1-2
TGTGCCAGCAGCGATAGTAGCGGATGGACAGGGTATGGCTACACCTTC
CASSDSSGWTGYGYTF
>15|many|-|TRBV7-3|TRBJ2-2
TGTGCCAGCAGCTTAACCTTTGATTTCACCGGGGAGCTGTTTTTT
CASSLTFDFTGELFF
>14|few|-|TRBV11-2|TRBJ1-1
TGTGCCAGCAGCTTAGATCCGGGCGACACTGAAGCTTTCTTT
CASSLDPGDTEAFF
>13|few|-|TRBV19|TRBJ1-4
TGTGCCAGTTGGGAGACAACTAATGAAAAACTGTTTTTT
CASWETTNEKLFF
>16|few|-|TRBV4-3|TRBJ2-7
TGCGCCAGCAGCCAGGCTCTGAGAAGTGGAACCTACGAGCAGTACTTC
CASSQALRSGTYEQYF
>14|-|TRBD1|TRBV11-3|TRBJ2-5
TGTGCCAGCACCCAACGGACAGGGCAAGAGACCCAGTACTTC
CASTQRTGQETQYF
>12|-|-|TRBV7-3|TRBJ2-1
TGTGCCAGCAGCCTACAACAAAGTGAGCAGTTCTTC
CASSLQQSEQFF
>9|-|-|TRBV6-6|TRBJ1-2
TGTGCCACCGGGGACGGCTACACCTTC
CATGDGYTF
>15|few|-|TRBV6-5|TRBJ1-4
TGTGCCAGCAGTCTGGACGGAACAACTAATGAAAAACTGTTTTTT
CASSLDGTTNEKLFF
>15|-|-|TRBV10-3|TRBJ1-2
TGTGCCTCGAGCAGGGTTGGGGGTACTATCTATGGCTACACCTTC
CASSRVGGTIYGYTF
>16|-|-|TRBV7-2|TRBJ2-3
TGTGCCAGCAGCTTAGAAGGTGGGAGAAGAACAGATACGCAGTATTTT
CASSLEGGRRTDTQYF
>13|-|-|TRBV6-5|TRBJ1-2
TGTGCCACCCCGGAAGGAGCTAACTATGGCTACACCTTC
CATPEGANYGYTF
>12|few|-|TRBV7-9|TRBJ2-7
TGTGCCAGCAGGACAGACCTAGGGGAGCAGTACTTC
CASRTDLGEQYF
>14|-|-|TRBV5-6|TRBJ1-1
TGTGCCAGCAGCTTGGCGTCAGGGGTCGGTGAAGCTTTCTTT
CASSLASGVGEAFF
>17|few|TRBD1|TRBV2|TRBJ1-4
TGTGCCAGCAGTGTTCTCAGGGGGCGTGAGGCTAATGAAAAACTGTTTTTT
CASSVLRGREANEKLFF
>16|few|TRBD1|TRBV9|TRBJ1-2
TGTGCCAGCAGCGCAATGGGACAGGGGGCTATATATGGCTACACCTTC
CASSAMGQGAIYGYTF
>14|-|-|TRBV4-1|TRBJ1-2
TGCGCCAGCAGCCAAGGTTACGGTAACTATGGCTACACCTTC
CASSQGYGNYGYTF
>17|few|TRBD2|TRBV27|TRBJ2-3
TGTGCCAGCAGTTTACGGACTAGCGGGGCGTCCACAGATACGCAGTATTTT
CASSLRTSGASTDTQYF
>13|few|TRBD1|TRBV6-1|TRBJ2-3
TGTGCCAGCAACGTACAGGGGACAGATACGCAGTATTTT
CASNVQGTDTQYF
>15|-|TRBD1|TRBV4-3|TRBJ2-2
TGCGCCAGCAGCCAAGGGGACAGATACACCGGGGAGCTGTTTTTT
CASSQGDRYTGELFF
>14|-|TRBD1|TRBV19|TRBJ1-4
TGTGCCAGTTCTGTGACAGGGGCTGTCGAAAAACTGTTTTTT
CASSVTGAVEKLFF
>15|-|-|TRBV19|TRBJ1-2
TGTGCCAGTAGCCCCCCGGGACGGGGTATCACTGTTTCCACCTTC
CASSPPGRGITVSTF
>11|-|-|TRBV7-2|TRBJ2-1
TGTGCCAGCAGCTTACGTAATGAGCAGTTCTTC
CASSLRNEQFF
>12|few|-|TRBV2|TRBJ1-2
TGTGCCAGCAGTGCGGACAGATATGGCTACACCTTC
CASSADRYGYTF
>15|few|TRBD2|TRBV11-2|TRBJ2-1
TGTGCCAGCAGCTCTACTAGCGGGAGGTGGAATGAGCAGTTCTTC
CASSSTSGRWNEQFF
>11|few|-|TRBV2|TRBJ1-5
TGTGCCAGCAGTCAGGATCAGCCCCAGCATTTT
CASSQDQPQHF
>12|few|-|TRBV7-9|TRBJ2-3
TGTGCCAGCAGACTCCAGGGAGATACGCAGTATTTT
CASRLQGDTQYF
>15|few|TRBD2|TRBV5-1|TRBJ2-1
TGCGCCAGCGCCTCCGGGGGGGTCTCCTACAATGAGCAGTTCTTC
CASASGGVSYNEQFF
>11|-|-|TRBV20-1|TRBJ2-5
TGCAGTGCGTCGGCCGCAGAGACCCAGTACTTC
CSASAAETQYF
>17|-|-|TRBV9|TRBJ1-1
TGTGCCAGCAGCGTAGCCGTCGGCGCCCCGGGGAACACTGAAGCTTTCTTT
CASSVAVGAPGNTEAFF
>13|-|-|TRBV6-5|TRBJ1-1
TGTGCCAGCAGAAGGACGGTGAACACTGAAGCTTTCTTT
CASRRTVNTEAFF
>12|many|-|TRBV10-3|TRBJ2-5
TGTGCCATCAGTGCACAGCAAGAGACCCAGTACTTC
CAISAQQETQYF
>15|-|TRBD1|TRBV7-2|TRBJ1-2
TGTGCCAGCAGCACCCAGACAGGGAAATCTACTGGCTACACCTTC
CASSTQTGKSTGYTF
>12|-|TRBD1|TRBV7-8|TRBJ2-1
TGTGCCAGCAGTTGGACAGGGCATGAGCAGTTCTTC
CASSWTGHEQFF
>14|-|TRBD2|TRBV30|TRBJ2-1
TGTGCCTGGGGAGCGGGAGGATCCTCCAGTGAGCAGTTCTTC
CAWGAGGSSSEQFF